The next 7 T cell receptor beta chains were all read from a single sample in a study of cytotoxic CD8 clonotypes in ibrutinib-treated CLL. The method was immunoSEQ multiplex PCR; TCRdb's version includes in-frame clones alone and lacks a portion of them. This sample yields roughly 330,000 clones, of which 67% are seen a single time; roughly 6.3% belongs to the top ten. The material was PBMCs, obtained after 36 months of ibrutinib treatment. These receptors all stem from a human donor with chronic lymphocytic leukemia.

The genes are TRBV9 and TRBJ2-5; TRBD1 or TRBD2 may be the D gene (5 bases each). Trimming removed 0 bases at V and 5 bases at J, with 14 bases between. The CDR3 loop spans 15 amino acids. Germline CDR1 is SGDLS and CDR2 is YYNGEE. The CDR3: CASSVGGATGETQYF. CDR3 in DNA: TGTGCCAGCAGCGTAGGAGGGGCCACGGGGGAGACCCAGTACTTC.

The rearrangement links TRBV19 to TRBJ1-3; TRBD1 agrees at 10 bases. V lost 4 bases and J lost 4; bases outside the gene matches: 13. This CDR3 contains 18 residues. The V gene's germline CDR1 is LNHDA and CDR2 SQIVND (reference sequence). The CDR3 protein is CASSNEPGQGFAGNTIYF. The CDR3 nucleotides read TGTGCCAGTAGTAACGAACCGGGACAGGGGTTTGCAGGAAACACCATATATTTT.

The CDR3 region has the DNA TGTGCCAGCAGCGACCGACAGGGGTTGGGTAGCAATCAGCCCCAGCATTTT. The encoded protein is CASSDRQGLGSNQPQHF. V usage is TRBV7-6 and J usage is TRBJ1-5; 8 nucleotides align to TRBD1. Germline values: CDR1 SGHVS, CDR2 FNYEAQ. This CDR3 spans 17 amino acids. The V gene end was trimmed by 5 bases and the J gene end by 0 bases; junction bases not matched to a gene: 9.

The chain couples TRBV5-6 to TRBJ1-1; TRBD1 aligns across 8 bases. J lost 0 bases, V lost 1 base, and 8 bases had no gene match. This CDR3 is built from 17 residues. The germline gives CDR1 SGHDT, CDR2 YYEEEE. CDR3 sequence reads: CASSLSRTGRMNTEAFF. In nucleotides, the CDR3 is TGTGCCAGCAGCTTGAGTAGGACAGGGCGCATGAACACTGAAGCTTTCTTT.

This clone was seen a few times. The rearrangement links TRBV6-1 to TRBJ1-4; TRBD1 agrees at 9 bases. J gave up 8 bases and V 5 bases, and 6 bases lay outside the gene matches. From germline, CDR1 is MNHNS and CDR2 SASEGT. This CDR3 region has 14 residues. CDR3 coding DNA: TGTGCCAGCAGTTCACAGGGGGCGGGGGAAAAACTGTTTTTT. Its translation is CASSSQGAGEKLFF.

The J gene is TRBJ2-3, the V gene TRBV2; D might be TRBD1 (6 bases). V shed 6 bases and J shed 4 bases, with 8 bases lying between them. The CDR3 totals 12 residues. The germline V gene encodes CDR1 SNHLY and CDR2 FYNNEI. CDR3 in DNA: TGTGCCAGCAGGGGGGCCCCAGATACGCAGTATTTT. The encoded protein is CASRGAPDTQYF.

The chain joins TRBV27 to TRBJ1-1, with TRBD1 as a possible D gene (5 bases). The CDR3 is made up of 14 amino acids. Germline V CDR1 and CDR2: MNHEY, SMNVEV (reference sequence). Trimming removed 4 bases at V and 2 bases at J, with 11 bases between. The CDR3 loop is CASSSRDGNTEAFF. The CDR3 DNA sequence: TGTGCCAGCAGTTCCCGGGACGGCAACACTGAAGCTTTCTTT.